This T cell receptor beta chain comes out of a study of T cell changes during pregnancy in multiple sclerosis. Germline V gene sequence: CDR1 SNHLY, CDR2 FYNNEI. CDR3 length equals 17 residues. With 2 bases clipped from V and 0 bases from J, the junction kept 7 bases outside the gene matches. Generated by immunoSEQ multiplex PCR, the TCRdb table keeps only in-frame clones and is missing some. The sample holds about 38,000 clones, around 92% seen once. The sequencing used CD8+ T cells from peripheral blood mononuclear cells, collected in the third trimester of pregnancy. The chain couples TRBV2 to TRBJ2-1; 7 bases align to TRBD2. The clonotype was recovered from a female donor with multiple sclerosis, enrolled in a pregnancy study. The CDR3, as DNA: TGTGCCAGCAGTGAACACACTAGCGCCAGCTCCTACAATGAGCAGTTCTTC. The encoded protein is CASSEHTSASSYNEQFF.